A single sample gave rise to the 28 T cell receptor beta chains below, sequenced in a study of T cells in localized non-small cell lung cancer. The method was immunoSEQ multiplex PCR; TCRdb's version includes in-frame clones alone and lacks a portion of them. The data hold about 75,000 clones, with approximately 80% observed a single time. Sequences were derived from peripheral blood, sampled before any cancer treatment. The receptor set was obtained from a female donor older than 55 with stage I lung adenocarcinoma.

This clone appeared a single time. The chain is built from TRBV2 and TRBJ2-1, with 7 bases fitting TRBD1. Germline CDR1 and CDR2: SNHLY and FYNNEI. This CDR3 spans 16 amino acids. V trimming: 2 bases; J trimming: 7 bases; junction bases outside the gene matches: 11. CDR3 amino acids: CASSEPQGFGENEQFF. In DNA form, the CDR3 reads TGTGCCAGCAGTGAACCACAGGGGTTTGGGGAGAATGAGCAGTTCTTC.

V and J are TRBV30 and TRBJ2-3, with D tentatively TRBD2 (6 bases). CDR3 size: 16 residues. V was shortened by 5 bases and J by 0 bases, with 18 bases between the two germline ends. From germline, CDR1 is GTSNPN and CDR2 SVGIG (reference sequence). CDR3 in DNA: TGTGCCTGGGGCAGAGGGACTCCACCGAGCACAGATACGCAGTATTTT. It is translated as CAWGRGTPPSTDTQYF.

This chain links TRBV5-4 with TRBJ2-3; D remains unclear. V lost 2 bases and J 0 bases, leaving 13 bases between the germline ends. CDR1 and CDR2 from the germline V gene are SGHNT and YYREEE (reference sequence). The CDR3 has 16 residues. As DNA, the CDR3 is TGTGCCAGCAGCTTTAGCATGTCCCCTAGCACAGATACGCAGTATTTT. It yields the protein CASSFSMSPSTDTQYF.

This chain links TRBV5-1 with TRBJ2-7, with 7 positions matching TRBD1. This CDR3 has 16 amino acids. CDR1 and CDR2 from the germline V gene are SGHRS and YFSETQ. The J segment lost 4 bases and the V segment lost 4 bases, leaving 14 bases of the junction unmatched. The CDR3 nucleotides read TGCGCCAGCAGCCAGCCTCACCGGGACAGAGGTTACGAGCAGTACTTC. This sequence encodes CASSQPHRDRGYEQYF.

V is TRBV27 and J is TRBJ2-3; D remains ambiguous. Trimming removed 6 bases at V and 0 bases at J, with 16 bases between. Per the germline V gene, CDR1 is MNHEY and CDR2 is SMNVEV (reference sequence). This CDR3 spans 16 amino acids. CDR3 sequence (DNA): TGTGCCAGCAGGAAAAATAGTTACACTAGCACAGATACGCAGTATTTT. It specifies CASRKNSYTSTDTQYF.

This chain connects TRBV19 to TRBJ2-2; weak D call: TRBD1 (7 bases). CDR1 is LNHDA, CDR2 SQIVND, per germline (reference sequence). The CDR3 totals 17 residues. With 10 bases removed from V and 0 bases from J, the gap between germline ends came to 21 bases. The CDR3 loop reads CATRRDSRAPNTGELFF. CDR3 sequence (DNA): TGTGCCACCCGGCGGGACAGCCGCGCTCCGAACACCGGGGAGCTGTTTTTT.

The V gene is TRBV10-3, the J gene TRBJ2-1, with TRBD1 matching over 8 bases. CDR1 ENHRY and CDR2 SYGVKD come from the germline V gene. The CDR3 loop spans 14 amino acids. The V gene end was trimmed by 5 bases and the J gene end by 6 bases; junction bases not matched to a gene: 6. For the CDR3, the DNA is TGTGCCATCAGTAACCGGACAGGGCCCAATGAGCAGTTCTTC. It yields the protein CAISNRTGPNEQFF.

The chain recombines TRBV30 with TRBJ1-2; D ambiguous. The CDR3 is made up of 15 amino acids. Trimming cost V 5 bases and J 1 base, with 17 bases left between them. Germline loops: CDR1 GTSNPN, CDR2 SVGIG (reference sequence). The CDR3 nucleotides read TGTGCCTGGTTTGCCCTGACGGAGTTTAACTATGGCTACACCTTC. Translated, it gives CAWFALTEFNYGYTF.

This clone came up a few times. J is TRBJ1-1 and V is TRBV29-1; D is ambiguous. Germline V gives CDR1 SQVTM, CDR2 ANQGSEA. The germline V and J ends were trimmed by 3 bases and 0 bases, with 5 bases remaining between them. The CDR3 has 12 amino acids. This CDR3 reads CSVEAVNTEAFF. CDR3 nucleotides: TGCAGCGTTGAGGCAGTGAACACTGAAGCTTTCTTT.

The chain has TRBV19 and TRBJ2-7; D is possibly TRBD2 (6 bases). This CDR3 spans 14 amino acids. CDR1 is LNHDA, CDR2 SQIVND, per germline (reference sequence). V was trimmed by 3 bases and J by 0 bases, leaving 9 bases between them. Written as DNA, the CDR3 is TGTGCCAGTAGTATTTACGGGAGCTCCTACGAGCAGTACTTC. It is translated as CASSIYGSSYEQYF.

The V and J genes are TRBV5-6 and TRBJ1-1; 9 bases line up with TRBD1. Germline V gives CDR1 SGHDT, CDR2 YYEEEE. V was pared by 4 bases and J by 4 bases, with 14 bases of the junction left unmatched. The CDR3 runs 17 residues. As DNA, the CDR3 is TGTGCCAGCAGCGAAGGGACAGGGACATGGGGGAGCACTGAAGCTTTCTTT. Its protein product is CASSEGTGTWGSTEAFF.

The CDR3 sequence: CAISDRGNYGYTF. The CDR3 coding sequence is TGTGCCATCAGTGACAGGGGGAACTATGGCTACACCTTC. The rearrangement uses TRBV10-3 and TRBJ1-2; 7 bases agree with TRBD1. The CDR3 consists of 13 residues. Germline values: CDR1 ENHRY, CDR2 SYGVKD. Unmatched junction bases numbered 0, after V lost 3 bases and J lost 2 bases.

This chain connects TRBV5-1 to TRBJ1-5; no reliable D call. The germline V and J ends were trimmed by 8 bases and 5 bases, with 20 bases remaining between them. There are 15 residues in the CDR3. Germline V lookup: CDR1 SGHRS, CDR2 YFSETQ. This CDR3 reads CASRYGLEFDQPQHF. The CDR3 bases are TGCGCCAGTAGGTACGGGTTAGAGTTCGATCAGCCCCAGCATTTT.

The chain employs TRBV15 and TRBJ2-2, with TRBD2 as a possible D gene (6 bases). V gave up 5 bases and J gave up 7 bases, with 8 bases separating them. The germline gives CDR1 LNHNV, CDR2 YYDKDF (reference sequence). The CDR3 sequence is 12 residues long. The CDR3 region is CATSFGGGELFF. In nucleotides, the CDR3 is TGTGCCACCAGCTTCGGGGGCGGGGAGCTGTTTTTT.

This clone ranks as medium-sized (0.01 to 0.1%). The gene calls are TRBV29-1 and TRBJ1-1; 11 positions agree with TRBD1. Germline CDR1 SQVTM, CDR2 ANQGSEA. Trimming removed 6 bases from V and 4 bases from J; junction bases left unmatched: 7. The CDR3 loop spans 14 amino acids. Here the CDR3 reads CSVGQGAPGTEAFF. CDR3 DNA: TGCAGCGTCGGACAGGGGGCTCCCGGCACTGAAGCTTTCTTT.

V is TRBV11-3 and J is TRBJ2-2, with a possible D match to TRBD2 (5 bases). Per the germline V gene, CDR1 is SGHNT and CDR2 is YENEEA. V lost 4 bases, J lost 4 bases, and 7 bases lay in between. This CDR3 contains 13 residues. As DNA, the CDR3 is TGTGCCAGCAGCTCGGGGTTCACCGGGGAGCTGTTTTTT. Protein: CASSSGFTGELFF.

The chain links TRBV19 to TRBJ1-4; unclear D gene. Per the germline V gene, CDR1 is LNHDA and CDR2 is SQIVND (reference sequence). This CDR3 has 15 residues. V lost 2 bases, J lost 3 bases, and 10 bases lay in between. This CDR3 is CASSIKGWANEKLFF. The CDR3 DNA is TGTGCCAGTAGTATAAAAGGGTGGGCTAATGAAAAACTGTTTTTT.

The genes are TRBV5-5 and TRBJ1-2; D is undetermined. Trimming shortened V by 0 bases and J by 2 bases, and 11 bases separated the two germline ends. Germline V gives CDR1 SGHKS, CDR2 YYEKEE (reference sequence). This CDR3 spans 15 amino acids. CDR3 sequence: CASSLAPNINYGYTF. The DNA for the CDR3 is TGTGCCAGCAGCTTGGCTCCAAATATCAACTATGGCTACACCTTC.

The rearrangement uses TRBV9 and TRBJ2-5; TRBD2 agrees at 12 bases. V gave up 4 bases and J gave up 5 bases; unmatched junction bases: 6. Per the germline V gene, CDR1 is SGDLS and CDR2 is YYNGEE. This CDR3 has 15 residues. CDR3 amino acids: CASSPWTSGAETQYF. The CDR3 region has the DNA TGTGCCAGCAGCCCTTGGACTAGCGGGGCTGAGACCCAGTACTTC.

The V call is TRBV12-5, the J call TRBJ1-5, with D unresolved. This CDR3 has 15 residues. Germline V gene data show CDR1 as LGHNT and CDR2 as FRNRAP. Between the trimmed V and J ends, which lost 6 bases and 2 bases, there was a span of 14 bases. CDR3 amino acids: CASGGGSWGNQPQHF. The CDR3 DNA is TGTGCTAGTGGGGGCGGCAGTTGGGGCAATCAGCCCCAGCATTTT.

This chain connects TRBV7-2 to TRBJ2-7; D perhaps matches TRBD1 (6 bases). Trimming took off 1 base at V and 1 base at J, with 11 bases between the two ends. Germline loops: CDR1 SGHTA, CDR2 FQGNSA. This CDR3 region has 15 residues. The CDR3 coding sequence is TGTGCCAGCAGCTTAGAGGATACAGGGTCCTACGAGCAGTACTTC. This codes for CASSLEDTGSYEQYF.

This clone has a single count. This chain joins TRBV7-2 and TRBJ1-1, with 8 nucleotides matching TRBD1. This CDR3 region has 15 residues. V lost 5 bases to trimming and J lost 6 bases; unmatched junction nucleotides: 11. CDR1 and CDR2 from the germline V gene are SGHTA and FQGNSA. CDR3 nucleotides: TGTGCCAGCAGCCCTCTAGGACAGGGATCCCCTGAAGCTTTCTTT. Translating gives CASSPLGQGSPEAFF. Looking up the rest from reference TRBV7-2 and TRBJ1-1 gives the full variable domain: GAGVSQSPSNKVTEKGKDVELRCDPISGHTALYWYRQSLGQGLEFLIYFQGNSAPDKSGLPSDRFSAERTGGSVSTLTIQRTQQEDSAVYLCASSPLGQGSPEAFFGQGTRLTVV.

The V call is TRBV19, the J call TRBJ1-1; D is perhaps TRBD1 (5 bases). CDR1 is LNHDA and CDR2 is SQIVND in the germline V gene (reference sequence). V was clipped by 7 bases and J by 9 bases, with 33 bases between them. The CDR3 totals 18 residues. The CDR3 here is CASNEEDEQVAPNKKAFF. CDR3 nucleotide sequence: TGTGCCAGTAATGAGGAGGACGAACAGGTCGCCCCGAACAAGAAAGCTTTCTTT.

The gene calls are TRBV9 and TRBJ2-1; D is tentatively TRBD1 or TRBD2 (6 bases each). V dropped 0 bases and J dropped 0 bases, with 10 bases sitting between them. The CDR3 is 16 residues long. Germline V gene data show CDR1 as SGDLS and CDR2 as YYNGEE. In DNA form, the CDR3 reads TGTGCCAGCAGCGTAGGGGGGGCGAGCTCCTACAATGAGCAGTTCTTC. It is translated as CASSVGGASSYNEQFF.

The chain couples TRBV7-9 to TRBJ2-7; D gene uncertain. V lost 6 bases to trimming and J lost 0 bases, with 6 bases between them. Germline CDR1 reads SEHNR; CDR2 reads FQNEAQ (reference sequence). The CDR3 sequence is 12 residues long. For the CDR3, the DNA is TGTGCCAGCAGTCCCAGCTCCTACGAGCAGTACTTC. This translates into CASSPSSYEQYF.

The rearrangement uses TRBV28 and TRBJ2-1; D is unresolved. There are 13 residues in the CDR3. CDR1 and CDR2 (germline): MDHEN, SYDVKM. Trimming took off 2 bases at V and 8 bases at J, with 10 bases between the two ends. The CDR3 DNA is TGTGCCAGCAGTTTAATCAGCCTCGATGAGCAGTTCTTC. This gives the protein CASSLISLDEQFF.

V usage is TRBV27 and J usage is TRBJ1-2; D ambiguous. Per the germline V gene, CDR1 is MNHEY and CDR2 is SMNVEV (reference sequence). V lost 3 bases and J 7 bases, leaving 9 bases between the germline ends. The CDR3 contains 12 residues. CDR3 region: CASSFPGGGYTF. CDR3 bases: TGTGCCAGCAGTTTCCCAGGAGGTGGCTACACCTTC.

In nucleotides, the CDR3 is TGTGCCAGCAGCTTAGGGGCACAGGGGCCTGGCTACACCTTC. Translating gives CASSLGAQGPGYTF. The chain links TRBV7-3 to TRBJ1-2, with 7 nucleotides matching TRBD1. V lost 2 bases, J lost 7 bases, and 7 bases stayed unmatched. The CDR3 contains 14 residues. The germline V gene encodes CDR1 SGHTA and CDR2 FQGTGA.